Here is one T cell receptor (beta chain) with its context. Antigen specificity is unknown. These data come from a study of cytomegalovirus exposure and HLA in healthy donors. PCR employed 60 Vbeta and 13 Jbeta primers. Using immunoSEQ multiplex PCR, the repertoire was profiled, and TCRdb retains in-frame clones only, with some absent. This repertoire includes 150,000 to 200,000 clones. Every donor was a healthy person donating bone marrow. Study-wide findings and caveats: Highly shared sequence variants in one cluster were likely a sequencing artifact. V- and J-gene trimming of TCR beta was linked (in a later analysis) to a missense DCLRE1C variant.

This TCR was recovered from a boy younger than 18 in good health and CMV-seronegative. Sequencing was performed on PBMCs.

The DNA of the CDR3 is TGTGCCAGCAGCCCCGTGCCGGGGGGGCAAGAGACCCAGTACTTC. Amino acid sequence: CASSPVPGGQETQYF. This chain joins TRBV7-8 and TRBJ2-5, with 8 bases matching TRBD2. The germline CDR1 and CDR2 sequences are SGHVS and FQNEAQ. V shed 5 bases, J shed 2 bases, and the junction held 7 bases outside the gene matches. CDR3 length equals 15 residues.